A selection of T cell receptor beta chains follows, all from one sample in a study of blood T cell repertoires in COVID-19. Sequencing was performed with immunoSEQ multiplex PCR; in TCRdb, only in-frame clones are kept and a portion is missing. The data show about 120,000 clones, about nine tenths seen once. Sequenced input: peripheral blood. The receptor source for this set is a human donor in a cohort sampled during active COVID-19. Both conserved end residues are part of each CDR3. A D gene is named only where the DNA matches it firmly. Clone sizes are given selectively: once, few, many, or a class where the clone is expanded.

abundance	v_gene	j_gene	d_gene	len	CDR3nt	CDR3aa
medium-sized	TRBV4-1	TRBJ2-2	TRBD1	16	TGCGCCAGCAGCCAAACCCCGGGACAGTACACCGGGGAGCTGTTTTTT	CASSQTPGQYTGELFF
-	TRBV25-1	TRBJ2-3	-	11	TGTGCCAGCATATTAAAAGATACGCAGTATTTT	CASILKDTQYF
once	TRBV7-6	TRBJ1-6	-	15	TGTGCCAGCAGCGAGCGGAGGGGCGGTAATTCACCCCTCCACTTT	CASSERRGGNSPLHF
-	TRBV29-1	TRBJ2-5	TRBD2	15	TGCAGCGTTCAGCTAGCGGGGACCGCCCAAGAGACCCAGTACTTC	CSVQLAGTAQETQYF
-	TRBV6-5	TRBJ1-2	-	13	TGTGCCAGCAGTCCACCGGGGAACTATGGCTACACCTTC	CASSPPGNYGYTF
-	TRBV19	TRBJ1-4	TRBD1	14	TGTGCCAGTACGCCAGGGACAGGGGTTGAAAAACTGTTTTTT	CASTPGTGVEKLFF
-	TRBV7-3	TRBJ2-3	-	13	TGTGCCAGCAGTCGACAGAACACAGATACGCAGTATTTT	CASSRQNTDTQYF
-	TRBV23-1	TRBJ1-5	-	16	TGCGCCAGCAGTCGCGACGGAGTAGTAAATTCTCAGCCCCAGCATTTT	CASSRDGVVNSQPQHF
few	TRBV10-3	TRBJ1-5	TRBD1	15	TGTGCCATCAGTTTGACAGGGGGCGCGGAGCAGCCCCAGCATTTT	CAISLTGGAEQPQHF
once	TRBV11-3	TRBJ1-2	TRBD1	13	TGTGCCAGCAGCGTCGACAGGGGGAAGGGCTACACCTTC	CASSVDRGKGYTF
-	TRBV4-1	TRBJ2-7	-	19	TGCGCCAGCAGCCAAGATCCGCCAGTAGGAGGAGCGACTACCTACGAGCAGTACTTC	CASSQDPPVGGATTYEQYF
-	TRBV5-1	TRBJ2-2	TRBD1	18	TGCGCCAGCAGCAGCCGGAACCTCGGACAGGGTTATACCGGGGAGCTGTTTTTT	CASSSRNLGQGYTGELFF
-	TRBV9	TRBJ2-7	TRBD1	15	TGTGCCAGCAGCGGTAAAGCAGGGGGTGCCTACGAGCAGTACTTC	CASSGKAGGAYEQYF
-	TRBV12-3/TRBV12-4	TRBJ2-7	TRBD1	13	TGTGCCAGCAGTTTAACAGGGGTCTACGAGCAGTACTTC	CASSLTGVYEQYF
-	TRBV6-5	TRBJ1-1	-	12	TGTGCCAGCAGCAAACGGGGCACTGAAGCTTTCTTT	CASSKRGTEAFF
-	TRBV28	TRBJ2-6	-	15	TGTGCCAGCCAGCGGGCCAGCTCTGGGGCCAACGTCCTGACTTTC	CASQRASSGANVLTF
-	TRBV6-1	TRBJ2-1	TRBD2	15	TGTGCCAGCGATGAAGCGGGGGGCTCCTACAATGAGCAGTTCTTC	CASDEAGGSYNEQFF
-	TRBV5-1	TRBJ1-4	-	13	TGCGCCAGCAGCTTCCAGGGCAATGAAAAACTGTTTTTT	CASSFQGNEKLFF
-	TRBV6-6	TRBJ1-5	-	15	TGTGCCAGCAGTTACACAGTTTATAGCAATCAGCCCCAGCATTTT	CASSYTVYSNQPQHF
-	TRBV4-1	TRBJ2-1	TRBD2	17	TGCGCCAGCAGCCAAGAGGCGACTAGCGGGAGGTACAATGAGCAGTTCTTC	CASSQEATSGRYNEQFF
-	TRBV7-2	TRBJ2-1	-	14	TGTGCCAGCAGCTTAAGCGGCCAATACAATGAGCAGTTCTTC	CASSLSGQYNEQFF
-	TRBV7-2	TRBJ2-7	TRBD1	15	TGTGCCAGCAGCGGAGACAGGGCCAGCTCCTACGAGCAGTACTTC	CASSGDRASSYEQYF
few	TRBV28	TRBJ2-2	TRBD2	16	TGTGCCAGCAGTCCTTGGACTAGCAGGAACACCGGGGAGCTGTTTTTT	CASSPWTSRNTGELFF
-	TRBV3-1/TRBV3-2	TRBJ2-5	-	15	TGTGCCAGCACTCCTTCTACGGGGGGCCGAGAGACCCAGTACTTC	CASTPSTGGRETQYF
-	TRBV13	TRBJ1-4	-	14	TGTGCCAGCAGCTTACGGCCAGGGCGTGAAAAACTGTTTTTT	CASSLRPGREKLFF
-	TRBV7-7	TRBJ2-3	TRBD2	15	TGTGCCAGCAGCCAGACTAGCGGGACCGCAGATACGCAGTATTTT	CASSQTSGTADTQYF
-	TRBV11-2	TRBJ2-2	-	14	TGTGCCAGCGGGAACAGGGTTAACACCGGGGAGCTGTTTTTT	CASGNRVNTGELFF
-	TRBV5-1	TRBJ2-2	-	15	TGCGCCAGCAGTAGATGGGAGTCTGGCACCGGGGAGCTGTTTTTT	CASSRWESGTGELFF
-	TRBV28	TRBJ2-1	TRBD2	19	TGTGCCAGCAGAGTCCTTTCGGGAGGCTATACGAGCTCCTACAATGAGCAGTTCTTC	CASRVLSGGYTSSYNEQFF
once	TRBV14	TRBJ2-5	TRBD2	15	TGTGCCAGCAGCCAATTGGAGAGCGGGGGTGAGACCCAGTACTTC	CASSQLESGGETQYF
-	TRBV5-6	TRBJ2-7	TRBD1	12	TGTGCCAGCAGCTTACAGGGGTACGAGCAGTACTTC	CASSLQGYEQYF
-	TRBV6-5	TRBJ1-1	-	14	TGTGCCAGCAGTTACTCGGGGGGGCGGACTGAAGCTTTCTTT	CASSYSGGRTEAFF
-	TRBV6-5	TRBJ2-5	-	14	TGTGCCAGCAAGTACGAGGCCGCACAAGAGACCCAGTACTTC	CASKYEAAQETQYF
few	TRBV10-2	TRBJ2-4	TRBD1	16	TGCGCCAGCAGTGAAAGGACAGGGGCCGCCAAAAACATTCAGTACTTC	CASSERTGAAKNIQYF
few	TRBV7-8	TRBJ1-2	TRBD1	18	TGTGCCAGCAGCTCAGCGGGGACAGGGGTTGTCAATAACTATGGCTACACCTTC	CASSSAGTGVVNNYGYTF
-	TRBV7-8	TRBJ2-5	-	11	TGTGCCAGCAGCCCCCGGGAGACCCAGTACTTC	CASSPRETQYF
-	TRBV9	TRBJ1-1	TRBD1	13	TGTGCCAGCAGCGTCCAGGGGGCCACTGAAGCTTTCTTT	CASSVQGATEAFF
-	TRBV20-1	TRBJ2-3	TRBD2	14	TGCAGTGCTAGTCCGGGGGGGGCGGCAGATACGCAGTATTTT	CSASPGGAADTQYF
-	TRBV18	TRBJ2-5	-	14	TGTGCCAGCTCACCCCAGGGAATGAAAGAGACCCAGTACTTC	CASSPQGMKETQYF
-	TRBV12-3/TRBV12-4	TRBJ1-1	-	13	TGTGCCAGCAGTTTATTGCAGGGATTGTTGGCTTTCTTT	CASSLLQGLLAFF
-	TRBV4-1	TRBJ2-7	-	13	TGCGCCAGCAGCCAAGGCCAGGGGACCGAGCAGTACTTC	CASSQGQGTEQYF
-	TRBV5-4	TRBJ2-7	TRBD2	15	TGTGCCAGCAGCTTGCTAACGGGAGGGAGGTACGAGCAGTACTTC	CASSLLTGGRYEQYF
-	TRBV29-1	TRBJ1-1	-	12	TGCAGCGTTAGGACAGTGAACACTGAAGCTTTCTTT	CSVRTVNTEAFF
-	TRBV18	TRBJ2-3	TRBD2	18	TGTGCCAGCTCACCAAGAGGACTAGCGGCACCTAGCACAGATACGCAGTATTTT	CASSPRGLAAPSTDTQYF
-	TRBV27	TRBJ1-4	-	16	TGTGCCAGCAGTTTCGGGGTAGGGGGGGACCTTGAAAAACTGTTTTTT	CASSFGVGGDLEKLFF